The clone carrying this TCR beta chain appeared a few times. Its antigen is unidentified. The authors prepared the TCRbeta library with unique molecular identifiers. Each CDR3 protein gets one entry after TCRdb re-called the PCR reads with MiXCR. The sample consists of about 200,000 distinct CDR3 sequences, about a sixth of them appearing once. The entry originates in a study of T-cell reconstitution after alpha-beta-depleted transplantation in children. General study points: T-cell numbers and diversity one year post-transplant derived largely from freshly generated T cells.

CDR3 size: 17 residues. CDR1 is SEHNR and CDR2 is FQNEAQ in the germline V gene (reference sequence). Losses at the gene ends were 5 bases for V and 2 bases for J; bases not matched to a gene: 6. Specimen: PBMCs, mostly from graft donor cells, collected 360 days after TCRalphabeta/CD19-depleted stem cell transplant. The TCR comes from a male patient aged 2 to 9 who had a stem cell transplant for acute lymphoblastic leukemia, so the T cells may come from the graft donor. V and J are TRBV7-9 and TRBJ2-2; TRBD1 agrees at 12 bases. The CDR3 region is CASSATGTGGNTGELFF. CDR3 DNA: TGTGCCAGCAGCGCCACCGGGACAGGGGGCAACACCGGGGAGCTGTTTTTT.